This T cell receptor (beta chain) was obtained from a study of a mutant IDH1 vaccine in newly diagnosed glioma. Background on the study: Treatment recipients were approximately 62% male and around 40% female, and their mean age was roughly 40 years. It was radiotherapy, temozolomide, or both that patients received previously, with most receiving both.

Details on this clone: Its specificity is not known.

Germline V gene lookup returns CDR1 MGHDK and CDR2 SYGVNS. The CDR3 spans 15 residues. V was shortened by 3 bases and J by 4 bases, with 15 bases between the two germline ends. Using immunoSEQ multiplex PCR, the repertoire was profiled, and TCRdb retains in-frame clones only, with some absent. The sample lists fewer than 70,000 clones, roughly 86% occurring once. Noted time point: week 35, safety follow-up. It was 300 ug of mutant IDH1 20-mer peptide that made up each vaccine dose, given with topical imiquimod. New astrocytomas of WHO grade 3 or 4 that were IDH1-mutant and ATRX-lost were found in the donors.

The sequence came from a man aged 25-45 years with glioma. This rearrangement joins TRBV25-1 to TRBJ2-5; tentatively, D is TRBD2 (5 bases). Source: PBMCs, taken from a glioma patient whose treatment included an IDH1 peptide vaccine. The DNA of the CDR3 is TGTGCCAGCAGTGATGTCCGGGGTTCGGGAGAGACCCAGTACTTC. Translating it yields CASSDVRGSGETQYF.